These T cell receptor beta chains were read from a single sample in a study of control samples from healthy donors and cancer patients. Measured with immunoSEQ multiplex PCR; TCRdb has only the in-frame clones, and not every one. This sample yields 150,000 or so clones, of which around nine tenths are seen a single time; around 5% belongs to the top ten. The sequenced sample consisted of blood. The receptors stem from a woman between 25 and 40 years old in good health. Both conserved end residues are part of each CDR3. The order of the fields is clone size, J gene, D gene, V gene, CDR3 protein, CDR3 DNA. D genes are given only for firm matches. Expanded clones are given a class, and other clones once, few, many or no size at all.

.	TRBJ1-1	.	TRBV18	CASSVDRTEAFF	TGTGCCAGCTCCGTAGACCGCACTGAAGCTTTCTTT
.	TRBJ1-1	.	TRBV5-1	CASSLGQVISEAFF	TGCGCCAGCAGCTTGGGACAGGTTATAAGTGAAGCTTTCTTT
once	TRBJ1-6	.	TRBV6-5	CASTGMTSGSPLHF	TGTGCCAGCACCGGAATGACCAGCGGTTCACCCCTCCACTTT
.	TRBJ2-1	TRBD2	TRBV7-6	CASSSPAGGGGNEQFF	TGTGCCAGCAGCTCACCGGCCGGGGGGGGTGGAAATGAGCAGTTCTTC
.	TRBJ1-1	.	TRBV27	CASSQIRGTEAFF	TGTGCCAGCAGTCAAATCAGGGGCACTGAAGCTTTCTTT
.	TRBJ2-2	.	TRBV24-1	CATSDLWDGNTGELFF	TGTGCCACCAGTGATTTGTGGGACGGGAACACCGGGGAGCTGTTTTTT
.	TRBJ1-2	.	TRBV5-4	CASSLTQNYGYTF	TGTGCCAGCAGTCTGACCCAGAACTATGGCTACACCTTC
.	TRBJ2-7	TRBD1	TRBV3-1/TRBV3-2	CASSGTGANEQYF	TGTGCCAGCAGTGGGACAGGGGCGAACGAGCAGTACTTC
few	TRBJ1-5	TRBD1	TRBV7-8	CASSPGQGNQPQHF	TGTGCCAGCAGCCCAGGACAGGGCAATCAGCCCCAGCATTTT
.	TRBJ2-1	.	TRBV18	CASSPRIGDEQFF	TGTGCCAGCTCACCAAGGATAGGTGATGAGCAGTTCTTC
.	TRBJ1-4	.	TRBV3-1/TRBV3-2	CASSQDVTGEKLFF	TGTGCCAGCAGCCAAGACGTCACGGGTGAAAAACTGTTTTTT
.	TRBJ1-5	TRBD1	TRBV6-6	CASSYGTGGLGQPQHF	TGTGCCAGCAGTTACGGGACAGGGGGCTTAGGGCAGCCCCAGCATTTT
.	TRBJ2-7	.	TRBV5-1	CASSRVESYEQYF	TGCGCCAGCAGCCGGGTAGAATCATACGAGCAGTACTTC
few	TRBJ2-3	.	TRBV24-1	CATSTGWLTDTQYF	TGTGCCACCAGTACAGGGTGGCTCACAGATACGCAGTATTTT
.	TRBJ2-6	.	TRBV11-2	CASSLEFSGANVLTF	TGTGCCAGCAGCTTAGAATTCTCTGGGGCCAACGTCCTGACTTTC
few	TRBJ2-2	TRBD2	TRBV9	CASSVGTSPIGELFF	TGTGCCAGCAGCGTAGGGACTAGCCCCATTGGGGAGCTGTTTTTT
.	TRBJ1-2	.	TRBV19	CASSIRGADSNYGYTF	TGTGCCAGTAGTATACGGGGGGCTGATAGCAACTATGGCTACACCTTC
.	TRBJ2-7	.	TRBV19	CASSIRGWSPYEQYF	TGTGCCAGTAGTATCCGGGGATGGTCCCCCTACGAGCAGTACTTC
.	TRBJ2-1	.	TRBV7-9	CASSSDNEQFF	TGTGCCAGCAGCTCGGACAATGAGCAGTTCTTC
.	TRBJ2-2	.	TRBV27	CASSWGLNTGELFF	TGTGCCAGCAGTTGGGGGTTGAACACCGGGGAGCTGTTTTTT
.	TRBJ2-2	.	TRBV7-9	CASSPRGGSELFF	TGTGCCAGCAGCCCCAGGGGGGGGTCGGAGCTGTTTTTT
.	TRBJ1-2	TRBD1	TRBV4-1	CASSQRRDRPNYGYTF	TGCGCCAGCAGCCAGAGACGGGACAGGCCGAACTATGGCTACACCTTC
.	TRBJ1-3	.	TRBV11-3	CASSLKPGQTRRNTIYF	TGTGCCAGCAGCTTAAAGCCGGGACAAACTCGCCGAAACACCATATATTTT
.	TRBJ2-1	.	TRBV5-6	CASSLGSSLIEQFF	TGTGCCAGCAGCTTGGGAAGTAGCTTAATCGAGCAGTTCTTC
.	TRBJ2-2	TRBD2	TRBV5-1	CASSLVLADTGELFF	TGCGCCAGCAGCTTGGTACTAGCGGACACCGGGGAGCTGTTTTTT
.	TRBJ1-5	.	TRBV7-9	CASSSDGFNQPQHF	TGTGCCAGCAGCTCGGACGGGTTTAATCAGCCCCAGCATTTT
.	TRBJ2-1	TRBD1	TRBV6-6	CASEGAGSYNEQFF	TGTGCCAGCGAGGGGGCGGGTTCCTACAATGAGCAGTTCTTC
.	TRBJ1-2	.	TRBV10-1	CASSVLDCYGYTF	TGCGCCAGCAGTGTCTTGGATTGTTATGGCTACACCTTC